This entry lists 17 T cell receptor beta chains sequenced from one sample in a study of OX40 agonist ivuxolimab in advanced cancers. This table comes from immunoSEQ multiplex PCR, and its TCRdb copy is limited to in-frame clones, with some not included. The sample lists tens of thousands of clones, around 90% occurring once. The sequencing used CD4+ or CD8+ T cells sorted from blood, collected in a trial of the OX40 agonist ivuxolimab. The receptors derive from an adult with an advanced solid tumor such as melanoma, head and neck, liver or kidney cancer.

The chain combines TRBV4-1 with TRBJ2-7; 13 positions match TRBD2. The CDR3 length is 17 residues. The germline V gene has CDR1 MGHRA and CDR2 YSYEKL. With V trimmed by 1 base and J by 2 bases, 5 bases remained unmatched. The chain's CDR3 is CASSQGTSGRGTYEQYF. The CDR3 DNA follows: TGCGCCAGCAGCCAAGGGACTAGCGGGAGAGGCACCTACGAGCAGTACTTC.

The chain carries TRBV7-2 and TRBJ2-4; unclear D gene. This CDR3 contains 14 residues. Between the trimmed V and J ends, which lost 1 base and 6 bases, there was a span of 10 bases. From germline, CDR1 is SGHTA and CDR2 FQGNSA. In DNA, the CDR3 is TGTGCCAGCAGCTTAGAGGTAGCCGGAAACATTCAGTACTTC. Its translation is CASSLEVAGNIQYF.

Here the CDR3 DNA reads TGTGCCAGCAGCTTAAGCCCTGGTGAAAAACTGTTTTTT. It translates to CASSLSPGEKLFF. The J gene is TRBJ1-4, the V gene TRBV11-2, with D unresolved. Deletions cut 2 bases from V and 7 bases from J, with 8 bases between. From germline, CDR1 is SGHAT and CDR2 FQNNGV. This CDR3 contains 13 residues.

This clone was seen just once. This sequence joins TRBV14 and TRBJ2-7, with TRBD2 identical over 9 bases. The CDR3 has 15 residues. CDR1 and CDR2 (germline): SGHDN, FVKESK. Germline trimming cut 4 bases from V and 7 bases from J; bases unmatched to any gene: 11. CDR3 DNA sequence: TGTGCCAGCAGCCGGGCCGGGACTAGCCCCTGGGAGCAGTACTTC. Amino acid sequence: CASSRAGTSPWEQYF.

The genes are TRBV25-1 and TRBJ2-1; 16 bases are a match to TRBD2. CDR3 length equals 16 residues. V shed 4 bases, J shed 7 bases, and the junction held 4 bases outside the gene matches. CDR1 and CDR2 (germline): MGHDK, SYGVNS. The CDR3 region has the DNA TGTGCCAGCAGTGGATCGGGACTAGCGGGGGGGAATGAGCAGTTCTTC. Translation gives CASSGSGLAGGNEQFF.

The chain joins TRBV21-1 to TRBJ1-4; TRBD1, the table's D call, lacks a check against the DNA. TRBV21-1 is described as a pseudogene. This CDR3 has 14 amino acids. DNA of the CDR3: TGTGCCAGCAGCAAATACAGCTCTAATGAAAAACTGTTTTTT. Translated: CASSKYSSNEKLFF.

This sequence joins TRBV29-1 and TRBJ1-2; D is undetermined. Germline-derived CDR1 and CDR2 are SQVTM and ANQGSEA. The CDR3 runs to 10 residues. Trimming cost V 0 bases and J 6 bases, with 2 bases left between them. This chain's CDR3 is CSVEENGYTF. Written as DNA, the CDR3 is TGCAGCGTTGAAGAGAATGGCTACACCTTC. Full variable domain (rest looked up from reference TRBV29-1 and TRBJ1-2): SAVISQKPSRDICQRGTSLTIQCQVDSQVTMMFWYRQQPGQSLTLIATANQGSEATYESGFVIDKFPISRPNLTFSTLTVSNMSPEDSSIYLCSVEENGYTFGSGTRLTVV.

This clone was seen a single time. V is TRBV27 and J is TRBJ2-1; D is undetermined. The CDR3 is 15 residues long. Deletions cut 2 bases from V and 6 bases from J, with 14 bases between. Germline-derived CDR1 and CDR2 are MNHEY and SMNVEV (reference sequence). CDR3 coding DNA: TGTGCCAGCAGTTTACCCTCCAATGCGGCCAATGAGCAGTTCTTC. Translated, it gives CASSLPSNAANEQFF.

This sequence joins TRBV7-9 and TRBJ1-3; D is unresolved. With 1 base removed from V and 2 bases from J, the gap between germline ends came to 9 bases. Looked up from germline, CDR1 is SEHNR and CDR2 is FQNEAQ (reference sequence). This CDR3 is 15 amino acids long. The CDR3 spells CASSLVESPGNTIYF. DNA for the CDR3: TGTGCCAGCAGCTTAGTGGAAAGTCCTGGAAACACCATATATTTT.

The rearrangement joins TRBV10-2 to TRBJ1-1; D is uncertain. This CDR3 has 11 amino acids. Trimming stripped 2 bases from V and 2 bases from J, with 0 bases between. Germline V gives CDR1 WSHSY, CDR2 SAAADI. CDR3 sequence: CASSENTEAFF. CDR3 DNA sequence: TGCGCCAGCAGTGAGAACACTGAAGCTTTCTTT.

The J gene is TRBJ1-3, the V gene TRBV6-5; the D is unclear. V lost 7 bases to trimming and J lost 0 bases, with 10 bases between them. CDR3 size: 14 residues. Looked up from germline, CDR1 is MNHEY and CDR2 is SVGAGI. For the CDR3, the DNA is TGTGCCAGCAACCGACTCTCCTCTGGAAACACCATATATTTT. This codes for CASNRLSSGNTIYF.

V is TRBV27 and J is TRBJ2-1; D is unresolved. The germline gives CDR1 MNHEY, CDR2 SMNVEV (reference sequence). The CDR3 spans 20 residues. V was clipped by 1 base and J by 0 bases, with 22 bases between them. CDR3 bases: TGTGCCAGCAGTTTATTAGCTACCACCCATATTCCTAGCTCCTACAATGAGCAGTTCTTC. Its translation is CASSLLATTHIPSSYNEQFF.

This clone has more than one count but fewer than ten. The rearrangement links TRBV10-3 to TRBJ1-1; D unclear. The germline gives CDR1 ENHRY, CDR2 SYGVKD. V lost 1 base and J lost 1, with 13 bases in between. This CDR3 spans 16 amino acids. Here the CDR3 DNA reads TGTGCCATCAGTGAGTACGGGAGCGTTGAGAACACTGAAGCTTTCTTT. It yields the protein CAISEYGSVENTEAFF.

The chain links TRBV28 to TRBJ2-5; TRBD2 aligns across 12 bases. Germline CDR1 reads MDHEN; CDR2 reads SYDVKM. V shed 3 bases, J shed 4 bases, and the junction held 15 bases outside the gene matches. This CDR3 comprises 19 residues. As DNA, the CDR3 is TGTGCCAGCAGTTTCCCTAGCGGGGGGGCCGGGATGTTTGTAGAGACCCAGTACTTC. It encodes CASSFPSGGAGMFVETQYF.

Comments on this clone: The junction differs from germline at one of its ends, possibly a read error. The chain uses TRBV27 and TRBJ2-3, with 7 bases matching TRBD1. Germline V lookup: CDR1 MNHEY, CDR2 SMNVEV (reference sequence). This CDR3 contains 13 residues. Written as DNA, the CDR3 is TGTGCCAGCAGTTCCCTAGGGACAGTTACGCAGTATTTT. Amino acids: CASSSLGTVTQYF.

The V and J genes are TRBV7-8 and TRBJ2-7; D is possibly TRBD2 (5 bases). CDR1 is SGHVS and CDR2 is FQNEAQ in the germline V gene. The CDR3 extends over 16 amino acids. V shed 3 bases and J shed 4 bases, with 19 bases lying between them. The CDR3 region has the DNA TGTGCCAGCAGCTTGTCGACCGGGGAAGAGTGGTACGAGCAGTACTTC. It yields the protein CASSLSTGEEWYEQYF.

V gene TRBV29-1 combines with J gene TRBJ2-7; D remains ambiguous. Germline CDR1 is SQVTM and CDR2 is ANQGSEA. V lost 4 bases, J lost 3 bases, and 10 bases lay in between. The CDR3 consists of 12 residues. The CDR3: CSVVGTYYEQYF. In DNA, the CDR3 is TGCAGCGTTGTAGGAACCTACTACGAGCAGTACTTC.